This T cell receptor beta chain was captured by sequencing in a study of T cell repertoires and Cas9 in healthy adults. Study details: Characterization of SpCas9-reactive CD4 and CD8 T cells covered multi-effector potency, cytotoxicity and lineage.

As for this clone: Its target is unknown.

Profiling relied on immunoSEQ multiplex PCR, and the TCRdb table lists in-frame clones only, not all of them. The table lists tens of thousands of clones, under 95% of them singletons. CDR1 and CDR2 from the germline V gene are SGHRS and YFSETQ. The V gene end was trimmed by 0 bases and the J gene end by 7 bases; junction bases not matched to a gene: 6. The CDR3 has 14 residues. Overall study results and limits: SpCas9-reactive regulatory T cells reportedly mitigated SpCas9-reactive effector T cells in vitro.

Sequenced material: CD4+ effector T cells (CD127+, CD25-, CD137-, CD154-) from PBMCs; culture status not recorded. The source is a human donor in good health. This rearrangement joins TRBV5-1 to TRBJ2-7; 8 bases align to TRBD2. Written as DNA, the CDR3 is TGCGCCAGCAGCTTGGGAGCGGGGGCCTCAGAGCAGTACTTC. Its translation is CASSLGAGASEQYF. The full variable domain, in which reference TRBV5-1 and TRBJ2-7 provide the parts outside the CDR3, is KAGVTQTPRYLIKTRGQQVTLSCSPISGHRSVSWYQQTPGQGLQFLFEYFSETQRNKGNFPGRFSGRQFSNSRSEMNVSTLELGDSALYLCASSLGAGASEQYFGPGTRLTVT.